This TCR beta chain was obtained from a study of blood T cell repertoires in COVID-19. For the study at large: Acute and convalescent COVID-19 specimens originated in the United States, Italy and Spain. The cDNA or gDNA used as material had been derived from T cells, B-cell-depleted T cells, or PBMCs.

The CDR3 spans 16 residues. After removal of 4 bases from V and 2 bases from J, the junction contained 6 bases not matched to a gene. Germline V gives CDR1 SEHNR, CDR2 FQNEAQ (reference sequence). Study processing details: By means of reference gene primer amplification, nucleated cell counts were estimated. Some clones are missing from TCRdb's copy, which holds only in-frame ones; the method was immunoSEQ multiplex PCR. D and trimming were read from the DNA, whereas the V and J calls and clone size are those reported in that table. The table includes about 400,000 clones, 70% to 90% detected once. This receptor was identified in a middle-aged man with acute or convalescent COVID-19. The rearrangement joins TRBV7-9 to TRBJ2-7; 12 bases are shared with TRBD2. The specimen sequenced was peripheral blood. The CDR3 protein is CASSSQTSGGTYEQYF. The CDR3 coding sequence is TGTGCCAGCAGCTCTCAGACTAGCGGGGGCACCTACGAGCAGTACTTC.